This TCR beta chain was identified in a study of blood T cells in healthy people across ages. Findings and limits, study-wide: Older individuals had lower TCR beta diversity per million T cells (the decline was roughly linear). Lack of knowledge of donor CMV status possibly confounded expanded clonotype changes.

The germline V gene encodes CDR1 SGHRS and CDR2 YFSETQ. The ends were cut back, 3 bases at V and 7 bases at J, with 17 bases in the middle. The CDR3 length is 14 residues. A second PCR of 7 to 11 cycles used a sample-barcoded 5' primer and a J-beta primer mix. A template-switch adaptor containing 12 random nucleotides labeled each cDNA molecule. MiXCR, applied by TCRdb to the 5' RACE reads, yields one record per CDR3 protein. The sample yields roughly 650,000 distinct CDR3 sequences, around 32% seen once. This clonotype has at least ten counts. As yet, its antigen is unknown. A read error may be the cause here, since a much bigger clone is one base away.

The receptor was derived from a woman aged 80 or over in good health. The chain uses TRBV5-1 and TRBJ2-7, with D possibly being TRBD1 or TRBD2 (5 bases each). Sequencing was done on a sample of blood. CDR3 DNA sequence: TGCGCCAGCAGCTGGGATGGGACGCCAGGGGAGCAGTACTTC. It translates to CASSWDGTPGEQYF.